This TCR beta chain was identified in a study of cytomegalovirus exposure and HLA in healthy donors. It was with 60 Vbeta and 13 Jbeta primers that the PCR ran. Produced via immunoSEQ multiplex PCR; TCRdb's table is partial and in-frame only. Among about 170,000 clones listed, 76% were seen once. Broader study findings: The study assumed roughly uniform donor sequencing depth for presence/absence analyses. Some public TCRs appeared in many individuals, while most sequences were rare.

This clone was seen once. Its antigen is not identified. Each of the donors was a healthy bone marrow donor. CDR3 length: 13 amino acids. Trimming pared 2 bases from V and 8 bases from J, leaving 12 bases between. Germline-derived CDR1 and CDR2 are KGHSH and LQKENI. Input material: PBMCs. The sequence came from a female donor in good health and CMV-seronegative. This sequence joins TRBV18 and TRBJ1-2; D call uncertain. In DNA form, the CDR3 reads TGTGCCAGCTCACCAGAGGGCGGGAGAGGCTACACCTTC. This sequence encodes CASSPEGGRGYTF.